These 14 T cell receptor beta chains were all obtained from the same sample, sequenced in a study of cytomegalovirus exposure and HLA in healthy donors. Use of 60 Vbeta and 13 Jbeta primers characterized the PCR. Clones were read by immunoSEQ multiplex PCR, and TCRdb kept only the in-frame ones, dropping some. The table lists some 150,000 clones, around 60% of them singletons. Sequencing input: PBMCs. The receptors originated from a woman aged 60-75 years in good health and CMV-seropositive.

This CDR3 is CASSLVGSEKLFF. As DNA, the CDR3 is TGCGCCAGCAGCTTGGTGGGCAGCGAAAAACTGTTTTTT. The gene calls are TRBV5-1 and TRBJ1-4, with D uncertain. Trimming pared 0 bases from V and 8 bases from J, leaving 8 bases between. Germline CDR1 SGHRS, CDR2 YFSETQ. The CDR3 covers 13 residues.

The rearrangement joins TRBV28 to TRBJ2-3; 7 bases map to TRBD2. CDR3 length equals 14 residues. V dropped 6 bases and J dropped 6; count of bases not matched to a gene: 9. Germline V gene data show CDR1 as MDHEN and CDR2 as SYDVKM. As DNA, the CDR3 is TGTGCCAGCAGCCCACGGGGGGAGGGGGATACGCAGTATTTT. It encodes CASSPRGEGDTQYF.

J is TRBJ1-3 and V is TRBV18; tentative D call: TRBD1 (5 bases). Germline loops: CDR1 KGHSH, CDR2 LQKENI. V was clipped by 4 bases and J by 0 bases, with 13 bases between them. The CDR3 length is 16 residues. The CDR3 bases are TGTGCCAGCTCACTCCTAGGGGCGGCCTCTGGAAACACCATATATTTT. Translated: CASSLLGAASGNTIYF.

This sequence joins TRBV28 and TRBJ2-5, with D tentatively TRBD1 (6 bases). Germline lookup yields CDR1 MDHEN and CDR2 SYDVKM. Trimming removed 3 bases at V and 5 bases at J, with 10 bases between. This CDR3 comprises 13 residues. CDR3 nucleotides: TGTGCCAGCAGTTTGGGGCAGGGGGAGACCCAGTACTTC. It yields the protein CASSLGQGETQYF.

This clone was observed a handful of times. The chain joins TRBV5-6 to TRBJ2-5; 9 positions match TRBD2. Trimming removed 2 bases from V and 3 bases from J; junction bases left unmatched: 5. The CDR3 runs 15 residues. Germline V lookup: CDR1 SGHDT, CDR2 YYEEEE. This CDR3 reads CASSFPTSGKETQYF. CDR3 nucleotide sequence: TGTGCCAGCAGCTTTCCGACTAGCGGTAAAGAGACCCAGTACTTC.

This chain links TRBV5-4 with TRBJ1-3; D unclear. V lost 5 bases and J 0 bases, leaving 12 bases between the germline ends. The CDR3 is 15 residues long. Germline V gene data show CDR1 as SGHNT and CDR2 as YYREEE (reference sequence). CDR3 DNA sequence: TGTGCCAGCAGAAATGACATGGGCTCTGGAAACACCATATATTTT. This gives the protein CASRNDMGSGNTIYF.

The chain has TRBV2 and TRBJ1-4, with TRBD1 matching over 9 bases. From germline, CDR1 is SNHLY and CDR2 FYNNEI. V dropped 4 bases and J dropped 8; count of bases not matched to a gene: 5. The CDR3 loop spans 14 amino acids. For the CDR3, the DNA is TGTGCCAGCAGTGTGGACAGGGGAAGGGAAAAACTGTTTTTT. The encoded protein is CASSVDRGREKLFF.

This clone was observed a few times. The chain links TRBV6-1 to TRBJ2-7; 7 positions match TRBD1. The CDR3 length is 15 residues. V lost 6 bases and J lost 0; bases outside the gene matches: 8. The germline gives CDR1 MNHNS, CDR2 SASEGT. CDR3 bases: TGTGCCAGCAGGGTATTGTGGGACAGCTCCTACGAGCAGTACTTC. It is translated as CASRVLWDSSYEQYF.

The chain employs TRBV7-2 and TRBJ2-3, with 9 bases fitting TRBD1. V lost 3 bases, J lost 0 bases, and 1 base stayed unmatched. Germline CDR1 is SGHTA and CDR2 is FQGNSA. The CDR3 covers 15 residues. CDR3 region: CASSFGQGSTDTQYF. The CDR3 DNA reads TGTGCCAGCAGCTTCGGACAGGGGAGCACAGATACGCAGTATTTT.

This clone was seen just once. This chain uses TRBV4-3 with TRBJ2-5; TRBD1 matches at 7 bases. J lost 5 bases, V lost 0 bases, and 9 bases had no gene match. The CDR3 totals 16 residues. From germline, CDR1 is LGHNA and CDR2 YSLEER. CDR3: CASSQDLRQGRETQYF. The CDR3 nucleotides are TGCGCCAGCAGCCAAGATTTGAGACAGGGACGTGAGACCCAGTACTTC.

Only a few counts were recorded for this clone. V usage is TRBV4-3 and J usage is TRBJ2-2; D gene ambiguous. The CDR3 extends over 16 amino acids. Germline lookup yields CDR1 LGHNA and CDR2 YSLEER. The V end was cut by 1 base, the J end by 0 bases, with 9 bases between. CDR3 in amino acids: CASSQGSSSNTGELFF. The CDR3 DNA reads TGCGCCAGCAGCCAAGGTAGCAGCTCGAACACCGGGGAGCTGTTTTTT.

The gene calls are TRBV11-2 and TRBJ2-1; perhaps TRBD2 as D (5 bases). Germline V lookup: CDR1 SGHAT, CDR2 FQNNGV. The germline V and J ends were trimmed by 0 bases and 6 bases, with 12 bases remaining between them. The CDR3 totals 15 residues. The CDR3 loop reads CASSLEEDRGNEQFF. As DNA, the CDR3 is TGTGCCAGCAGCTTAGAGGAAGACCGGGGCAATGAGCAGTTCTTC.

The V gene is TRBV7-2, the J gene TRBJ2-7; a possible D gene is TRBD2 (5 bases). V lost 1 base to trimming and J lost 5 bases, with 15 bases between them. Per the germline V gene, CDR1 is SGHTA and CDR2 is FQGNSA. The CDR3 has 15 residues. The CDR3 nucleotides read TGTGCCAGCAGCTTAGTCTGGGCCGGGGAAAACGAGCAGTACTTC. The encoded protein is CASSLVWAGENEQYF.

This chain links TRBV5-1 with TRBJ1-2; 8 positions match TRBD1. The CDR3 covers 14 residues. Germline trimming cut 4 bases from V and 9 bases from J; bases unmatched to any gene: 11. Germline CDR1 SGHRS, CDR2 YFSETQ. The chain's CDR3 is CASSRQPTGESYTF. In DNA, the CDR3 is TGCGCCAGCAGCCGCCAACCGACAGGGGAAAGCTACACCTTC.